The 26 T cell receptor beta chains listed next were all sequenced from one sample in a study of blood T cell repertoires in COVID-19. Sequenced by immunoSEQ multiplex PCR; TCRdb stores in-frame clones only, minus some. Of roughly 280,000 clones in the sample, around 90% are singletons; the top ten hold around 2.2%. The sequenced sample consisted of peripheral blood. The receptors stem from a woman aged 50 to 60 who had recovered from COVID-19.

This chain links TRBV7-9 with TRBJ2-2; TRBD2 matches 11 bases. V was pared by 3 bases and J by 3 bases, with 9 bases of the junction left unmatched. In germline, CDR1 is SEHNR, CDR2 FQNEAQ (reference sequence). The CDR3 sequence is 18 residues long. The CDR3 loop reads CASSFRLAGGRDTGELFF. CDR3 coding DNA: TGTGCCAGCAGCTTTAGGCTAGCGGGAGGCCGGGACACCGGGGAGCTGTTTTTT. The complete variable domain, with remaining parts taken from reference TRBV7-9 and TRBJ2-2, reads DTGVSQNPRHKITKRGQNVTFRCDPISEHNRLYWYRQTLGQGPEFLTYFQNEAQLEKSRLLSDRFSAERPKGSFSTLEIQRTEQGDSAMYLCASSFRLAGGRDTGELFFGEGSRLTVL.

The rearrangement links TRBV28 to TRBJ2-7; 9 bases line up with TRBD1. V was clipped by 5 bases and J by 6 bases; unmatched bases: 14. CDR1 is MDHEN, CDR2 SYDVKM, per germline. This CDR3 has 16 amino acids. CDR3: CASSLGRDRVSGEQYF. In nucleotides, the CDR3 is TGTGCCAGCAGTCTTGGCCGGGACAGGGTAAGTGGCGAGCAGTACTTC.

This chain uses TRBV7-8 with TRBJ2-4, with 7 positions matching TRBD1. Trimming took 0 bases from V and 1 from J; bases not matched to a gene: 15. The CDR3 is 20 amino acids. Germline CDR1 SGHVS, CDR2 FQNEAQ. CDR3 in DNA: TGTGCCAGCAGCTTAGCGTACGACAGGGAAAGGGGTCGGGCCAAAAACATTCAGTACTTC. It specifies CASSLAYDRERGRAKNIQYF.

The rearrangement uses TRBV28 and TRBJ2-4; D remains ambiguous. Germline CDR1 is MDHEN and CDR2 is SYDVKM. Trimming stripped 5 bases from V and 6 bases from J, with 17 bases between. The CDR3 covers 15 residues. The CDR3 sequence is CASSAPTARINIQYF. In nucleotides, the CDR3 is TGTGCCAGCAGTGCCCCCACTGCCCGCATAAACATTCAGTACTTC. Based on the CDR3 plus reference TRBV28 and TRBJ2-4, the full variable domain is DVKVTQSSRYLVKRTGEKVFLECVQDMDHENMFWYRQDPGLGLRLIYFSYDVKMKEKGDIPEGYSVSREKKERFSLILESASTNQTSMYLCASSAPTARINIQYFGAGTRLSVL.

The rearrangement links TRBV6-6 to TRBJ1-1; 7 nucleotides match TRBD1. The CDR3 has 15 residues. The V gene end was trimmed by 6 bases and the J gene end by 0 bases; junction bases not matched to a gene: 7. Germline CDR1 MNHNY, CDR2 SVGAGI (reference sequence). CDR3 residues: CASRQGTAMNTEAFF. As DNA, the CDR3 is TGTGCCAGCAGACAGGGGACGGCCATGAACACTGAAGCTTTCTTT.

The chain employs TRBV6-1 and TRBJ1-4; weak D call: TRBD1 (6 bases). V lost 3 bases to trimming and J lost 8 bases, with 13 bases between them. The V gene's germline CDR1 is MNHNS and CDR2 SASEGT. The length of the CDR3 is 14 residues. The CDR3 region has the DNA TGTGCCAGCAGTGAGCCGGGACATCGGGAAAAACTGTTTTTT. Translating it yields CASSEPGHREKLFF.

The chain is built from TRBV6-5 and TRBJ1-2, with 9 bases that match TRBD1. Germline CDR1 is MNHEY and CDR2 is SVGAGI. V lost 4 bases to trimming and J lost 7 bases; unmatched junction nucleotides: 7. The CDR3 covers 14 residues. This CDR3 is CASSSPGQGFGYTF. The CDR3 nucleotides are TGTGCCAGCAGTTCTCCGGGACAGGGATTTGGCTACACCTTC.

CDR3 in amino acids: CASSHQGSGANVLTF. CDR3 DNA: TGTGCCAGCAGTCACCAGGGCTCTGGGGCCAACGTCCTGACTTTC. The chain recombines TRBV6-2 or TRBV6-3 with TRBJ2-6; maybe TRBD1 (5 bases). Germline CDR1 is MNHEY and CDR2 is SVGEGT. This CDR3 contains 15 residues. Between the trimmed V and J ends, which lost 5 bases and 0 bases, there was a span of 8 bases.

The genes are TRBV4-2 and TRBJ1-4; TRBD1 might be the D (5 bases). Per the germline V gene, CDR1 is LGHNA and CDR2 is YNFKEQ. V dropped 5 bases and J dropped 1 base, with 11 bases sitting between them. The CDR3 has 15 amino acids. Written as DNA, the CDR3 is TGTGCCAGCAGCAGGGGCGACAGAACTAATGAAAAACTGTTTTTT. Translating it yields CASSRGDRTNEKLFF.

J is TRBJ2-6 and V is TRBV19, with 8 bases matching TRBD1. The CDR3 loop spans 15 amino acids. In germline, CDR1 is LNHDA, CDR2 SQIVND (reference sequence). Trimming removed 8 bases from V and 2 bases from J; junction bases left unmatched: 5. This chain's CDR3 is CASYSGGPGANVLTF. CDR3 DNA: TGTGCCAGTTACTCAGGGGGCCCTGGGGCCAACGTCCTGACTTTC.

The chain carries TRBV11-2 and TRBJ1-2, with D possibly being TRBD1 (5 bases). The CDR3 consists of 17 residues. Trimming removed 3 bases from V and 4 bases from J, with 21 bases in between. Germline V gives CDR1 SGHAT, CDR2 FQNNGV. The CDR3 sequence: CASSFTSQGRGLYGYTF. CDR3 nucleotide sequence: TGTGCCAGCAGCTTTACGTCTCAGGGAAGGGGTCTCTATGGCTACACCTTC.

Here the CDR3 reads CAWKGRDGASRTGELFF. The CDR3 nucleotides are TGTGCCTGGAAGGGGCGGGACGGTGCCTCGCGCACCGGGGAGCTGTTTTTT. This rearrangement joins TRBV30 to TRBJ2-2, with a tentative D call TRBD2 (6 bases). Trimming removed 4 bases at V and 4 bases at J, with 22 bases between. The CDR3 contains 17 residues. CDR1 is GTSNPN and CDR2 is SVGIG in the germline V gene (reference sequence).

The J gene is TRBJ1-5, the V gene TRBV12-5; no clear D. The CDR3 sequence is 19 residues long. Germline values: CDR1 LGHNT, CDR2 FRNRAP. The germline V and J ends were trimmed by 0 bases and 2 bases, with 20 bases remaining between them. The CDR3 sequence: CASGLVTFGVEIGNQPQHF. The CDR3 DNA follows: TGTGCTAGTGGTTTGGTAACATTCGGGGTTGAAATCGGCAATCAGCCCCAGCATTTT.

The chain uses TRBV5-6 and TRBJ2-3; D is possibly TRBD2 (8 bases). Trimming shortened V by 2 bases and J by 1 base, and 11 bases separated the two germline ends. Looked up from germline, CDR1 is SGHDT and CDR2 is YYEEEE. This CDR3 region has 15 residues. DNA for the CDR3: TGTGCCAGCAGCTTCGGGAGGGGGCGCACAGATACGCAGTATTTT. It encodes CASSFGRGRTDTQYF.

J is TRBJ1-2 and V is TRBV29-1; 9 bases match TRBD1. The V segment lost 6 bases and the J segment 8 bases; nucleotides outside the gene matches: 10. The CDR3 consists of 13 residues. CDR1 and CDR2 from the germline V gene are SQVTM and ANQGSEA. The CDR3 loop is CSVGRRTGAGYTF. The CDR3 DNA sequence: TGCAGCGTCGGGAGACGGACAGGGGCGGGCTACACCTTC. Full variable domain (remainder filled in from reference TRBV29-1 and TRBJ1-2): SAVISQKPSRDICQRGTSLTIQCQVDSQVTMMFWYRQQPGQSLTLIATANQGSEATYESGFVIDKFPISRPNLTFSTLTVSNMSPEDSSIYLCSVGRRTGAGYTFGSGTRLTVV.

The V call is TRBV28, the J call TRBJ2-1, with D possibly TRBD2 on 5 matching bases. With 2 bases removed from V and 4 bases from J, the gap between germline ends came to 15 bases. Germline lookup yields CDR1 MDHEN and CDR2 SYDVKM. The CDR3 has 16 amino acids. In DNA, the CDR3 is TGTGCCAGCAGTTTACCGGGGTCCGGGTGGTACAATGAGCAGTTCTTC. Translation gives CASSLPGSGWYNEQFF.

The V and J genes are TRBV10-3 and TRBJ2-3, with 11 bases fitting TRBD2. This CDR3 is built from 15 residues. After removal of 6 bases from V and 5 bases from J, the junction contained 7 bases not matched to a gene. Germline values: CDR1 ENHRY, CDR2 SYGVKD. CDR3: CAISTSGSKQDTQYF. DNA for the CDR3: TGTGCCATCAGCACTAGCGGGAGTAAGCAAGATACGCAGTATTTT.

This clone occurred once. The chain employs TRBV7-2 and TRBJ1-5; D unclear. CDR3 length: 14 amino acids. Germline CDR1 and CDR2: SGHTA and FQGNSA. The V end was cut by 5 bases, the J end by 5 bases, with 13 bases between. The CDR3 region is CASSPPGGYQPQHF. The CDR3 DNA follows: TGTGCCAGCAGCCCCCCGGGAGGGTATCAGCCCCAGCATTTT.

The chain's CDR3 is CASRGFLGNTIYF. The CDR3 nucleotides read TGTGCCAGCAGGGGCTTTCTCGGAAACACCATATATTTT. The chain joins TRBV9 to TRBJ1-3; D not resolved. There are 13 residues in the CDR3. V was trimmed by 5 bases and J by 4 bases, leaving 10 bases between them. Germline lookup yields CDR1 SGDLS and CDR2 YYNGEE.

The V call is TRBV28, the J call TRBJ2-3; D is perhaps TRBD2 (6 bases). V was shortened by 7 bases and J by 0 bases, with 14 bases between the two germline ends. This CDR3 is 15 amino acids long. Germline V gene lookup returns CDR1 MDHEN and CDR2 SYDVKM. In DNA, the CDR3 is TGTGCCAGCAAGGAGGCGGGGATTAGCACAGATACGCAGTATTTT. Translating gives CASKEAGISTDTQYF.

This rearrangement joins TRBV7-3 to TRBJ2-3, with 8 bases aligning to TRBD1. Germline CDR1 reads SGHTA; CDR2 reads FQGTGA. Trimming at V came to 4 bases and at J to 4 bases, leaving 4 bases not matched to a gene. The CDR3 has 14 amino acids. This CDR3 reads CASSSRQGSDTQYF. CDR3 bases: TGTGCCAGCAGCTCCAGACAGGGGTCAGATACGCAGTATTTT.

This chain connects TRBV3-1 (or the pseudogene TRBV3-2) to TRBJ1-1; D perhaps matches TRBD1 (5 bases). This CDR3 comprises 16 residues. The V gene lost 4 bases and the J gene lost 1 base, with 16 bases spanning the gap. The V gene's germline CDR1 is LGHDT and CDR2 YNNKEL (reference sequence). The CDR3 is CASSLLVQGPNTEAFF. DNA of the CDR3: TGTGCCAGCAGCCTACTTGTCCAGGGCCCGAACACTGAAGCTTTCTTT.

The rearrangement joins TRBV4-3 to TRBJ1-3; D is undetermined. Trimming removed 1 base at V and 7 bases at J, with 17 bases between. CDR1 is LGHNA and CDR2 is YSLEER in the germline V gene. The CDR3 extends over 16 amino acids. The CDR3 is CASSQGLWAEPNTIYF. DNA of the CDR3: TGCGCCAGCAGCCAAGGTCTTTGGGCAGAACCGAACACCATATATTTT.

The V gene is TRBV6-5, the J gene TRBJ1-1; D gene uncertain. Germline lookup yields CDR1 MNHEY and CDR2 SVGAGI. There are 16 residues in the CDR3. V was pared by 3 bases and J by 6 bases, with 20 bases between. The CDR3 sequence is CASSYDPLAGLAEAFF. The CDR3 DNA follows: TGTGCCAGCAGTTATGACCCTTTGGCGGGCTTGGCTGAAGCTTTCTTT.

V gene TRBV6-4 combines with J gene TRBJ1-1; TRBD1 might be the D (5 bases). Per the germline V gene, CDR1 is MRHNA and CDR2 is SNTAGT. The CDR3 is 14 residues long. Deletions cut 4 bases from V and 0 bases from J, with 9 bases between. Here the CDR3 DNA reads TGTGCCAGCAGTGTGGGGGGACTGAACACTGAAGCTTTCTTT. This translates into CASSVGGLNTEAFF.

CDR3 sequence: CSFRDSFLSYTF. The CDR3 coding sequence is TGCAGCTTCCGGGACAGTTTTCTAAGCTACACCTTC. V is TRBV29-1 and J is TRBJ1-2; 7 bases are shared with TRBD1. Germline assignment: CDR1 SQVTM and CDR2 ANQGSEA. CDR3 size: 12 residues. Germline trimming cut 8 bases from V and 9 bases from J; bases unmatched to any gene: 12.